The clone carrying this T cell receptor beta chain is a singleton in its sample. V was cut by 4 bases and J by 1 base, with 8 bases left in between. This CDR3 contains 13 residues. CDR1 and CDR2 from the germline V gene are SGHNT and YYREEE (reference sequence). The treatment here: around 19 received Ad26.COV2.S at low or high dose, single or two shots; several received placebo; per-sample allocation not given. Sampling was done on day 63 after the first vaccine or placebo injection. The sample originates from a study of Ad26.COV2.S vaccination and SARS-CoV-2 variants. The table came from immunoSEQ multiplex PCR; TCRdb's copy has only in-frame clones and leaves some out. The repertoire holds 300,000 to 350,000 clones, with about 89% as singletons.

This sample comprised peripheral blood, obtained in a trial of Ad26.COV2.S vaccine versus placebo. This TCR was recovered from a person aged 18-65 years who received the Ad26.COV2.S COVID-19 vaccine or a placebo. The V gene is TRBV5-4, the J gene TRBJ1-1, with D unresolved. CDR3 sequence reads: CASSEPENTEAFF. DNA of the CDR3: TGTGCCAGCAGCGAGCCGGAGAACACTGAAGCTTTCTTT.